This is a list of T cell receptor beta chains from one sample in a study of Tregs in tolerant kidney transplant recipients. Some clones are missing from TCRdb's copy, which holds only in-frame ones; the method was immunoSEQ multiplex PCR. This table holds 35,000 to 55,000 clones, 91% found once. Sequenced sample: Tregs from blood. All receptors derive from a human donor in good health. CDR3s include the opening cysteine and the closing phenylalanine or tryptophan. The order of the fields is V gene, J gene, CDR3 protein.

v_call: TRBV5-1; j_call: TRBJ2-7; cdr3_aa: CASSLAPRRSRGPTYEQYF
v_call: TRBV7-9; j_call: TRBJ1-5; cdr3_aa: CASSLDSGDPQHF
v_call: TRBV27; j_call: TRBJ2-7; cdr3_aa: CASSWLAGSSYEQYF
v_call: TRBV9; j_call: TRBJ1-2; cdr3_aa: CASSIDKGFTPYGYTF
v_call: TRBV11-2; j_call: TRBJ2-5; cdr3_aa: CASSRPGGVETQYF
v_call: TRBV15; j_call: TRBJ2-7; cdr3_aa: CATSWGGRRPEQYF
v_call: TRBV21-1; j_call: TRBJ1-5; cdr3_aa: CASSPAGFGMGQPQHF
v_call: TRBV5-1; j_call: TRBJ2-1; cdr3_aa: CASSYGDTYNEQFF
v_call: TRBV2; j_call: TRBJ2-5; cdr3_aa: CASRPGRGLGAQYF
v_call: TRBV5-1; j_call: TRBJ1-2; cdr3_aa: CASSLEFEYMGGPYGYTF
v_call: TRBV7-9; j_call: TRBJ1-2; cdr3_aa: CASSLSGGGSYGYTF
v_call: TRBV7-2; j_call: TRBJ2-1; cdr3_aa: CASSLFSGTGSREQFF
v_call: TRBV21-1; j_call: TRBJ2-1; cdr3_aa: CASTQQGSYNEQFF
v_call: TRBV7-9; j_call: TRBJ1-2; cdr3_aa: CASSLATRYYGYTF
v_call: TRBV6-6; j_call: TRBJ1-6; cdr3_aa: CASSYSMGAGSPLHF
v_call: TRBV5-8; j_call: TRBJ1-2; cdr3_aa: CASSSKPRGLNYGYTF
v_call: TRBV20-1; j_call: TRBJ1-2; cdr3_aa: CSARAWGGYTF
v_call: TRBV6-6; j_call: TRBJ1-1; cdr3_aa: CASSSDTNTEAFF
v_call: TRBV5-1; j_call: TRBJ1-2; cdr3_aa: CASSRDREGYGYTF
v_call: TRBV6-1; j_call: TRBJ1-1; cdr3_aa: CASTETRNTEAFF
v_call: TRBV29-1; j_call: TRBJ2-7; cdr3_aa: CSVAPASGRSYEQYF
v_call: TRBV5-1; j_call: TRBJ2-7; cdr3_aa: CASSLMVGARNSYEQYF
v_call: TRBV6-8; j_call: TRBJ1-2; cdr3_aa: CASKAGLGYTF
v_call: TRBV20-1; j_call: TRBJ2-5; cdr3_aa: CSAILQETQYF
v_call: TRBV27; j_call: TRBJ1-2; cdr3_aa: CASSLSWVGHVNGYTF
v_call: TRBV12-5; j_call: TRBJ2-2; cdr3_aa: CASGLVNRDQTGELFF
v_call: TRBV19; j_call: TRBJ2-5; cdr3_aa: CASSTGGQETQYF
v_call: TRBV5-4; j_call: TRBJ2-1; cdr3_aa: CASSLAGPYNEQFF
v_call: TRBV4-1; j_call: TRBJ1-2; cdr3_aa: CASSPPIDRSYGYTF
v_call: TRBV18; j_call: TRBJ2-5; cdr3_aa: CASSRGLQETQYF
v_call: TRBV11-3; j_call: TRBJ2-1; cdr3_aa: CASSAGQGQADEQFF
v_call: TRBV7-3; j_call: TRBJ2-3; cdr3_aa: CASKSTDTQYF
v_call: TRBV7-9; j_call: TRBJ2-4; cdr3_aa: CASSLGAGIIQYF